Below, 9 T cell receptor beta chains from the same sample are listed, as sequenced in a study of blood T cells in healthy people across ages. Primed by a sample-barcoded 5' primer and a J-beta primer mix, a second PCR proceeded for roughly 7 to 12 cycles. TCRdb reprocessed the 5' RACE reads via MiXCR and lists one record per CDR3 protein. The repertoire holds some 900,000 distinct CDR3 sequences, with about 48% as singletons. Specimen: blood. These receptors came from a man younger than 45 in good health.

This rearrangement joins TRBV24-1 to TRBJ1-5; no firm D call. Germline CDR1 reads KGHDR; CDR2 reads SFDVKD. This CDR3 has 14 residues. V was trimmed by 5 bases and J by 5 bases, leaving 12 bases between them. CDR3 nucleotides: TGTGCCACCAGTGCCGGAGGAAGGGATCAGCCCCAGCATTTT. Its translation is CATSAGGRDQPQHF.

The CDR3 coding sequence is TGTGCCAGTACCAGGGGCGCGAACGACTATGGCTACACCTTC. This sequence encodes CASTRGANDYGYTF. This chain connects TRBV16 to TRBJ1-2; TRBD1 might be the D (6 bases). The germline gives CDR1 KGHSY, CDR2 FQNENV. Trimming removed 9 bases from V and 3 bases from J, with 17 bases in between. This CDR3 is 14 amino acids long.

This clonotype was observed a handful of times. The chain combines TRBV20-1 with TRBJ2-7, with D perhaps assigned TRBD1 or TRBD2 (6 bases each). V lost 2 bases to trimming and J lost 2 bases, with 13 bases between them. Germline V gene data show CDR1 as DFQATT and CDR2 as SNEGSKA (reference sequence). The CDR3 has 14 residues. CDR3 residues: CSARRGDGTYEQYF. The CDR3 DNA reads TGCAGTGCTAGAAGGGGGGACGGGACCTACGAGCAGTACTTC.

This chain links TRBV6-2 or TRBV6-3 with TRBJ2-3; TRBD1 might be the D (6 bases). Germline V gives CDR1 MNHEY, CDR2 SVGEGT. The CDR3 runs to 14 residues. Trimming stripped 7 bases from V and 4 bases from J, with 15 bases between. The CDR3 loop reads CASIRTGSADTQYF. Written as DNA, the CDR3 is TGTGCCAGCATTCGAACAGGGTCAGCAGATACGCAGTATTTT.

The chain uses TRBV6-1 and TRBJ1-4; D may be TRBD1 (6 bases). CDR1 is MNHNS, CDR2 SASEGT, per germline. Trimming took off 4 bases at V and 5 bases at J, with 17 bases between the two ends. The CDR3 has 16 amino acids. The CDR3 sequence is CASSGTDKSPNEKLFF. Here the CDR3 DNA reads TGTGCCAGCAGTGGGACAGACAAATCTCCCAATGAAAAACTGTTTTTT.

This clonotype was counted a few times. The CDR3 loop is CASSLLQGGYSEQYF. CDR3 coding DNA: TGCGCCAGCAGCTTGCTGCAGGGGGGCTATAGCGAGCAGTACTTC. The chain combines TRBV5-1 with TRBJ2-4, with D possibly being TRBD1 (7 bases). The DNA end is more similar to TRBJ2-7, so the J call may be wrong. The CDR3 contains 15 residues. Germline-derived CDR1 and CDR2 are SGHRS and YFSETQ.

The chain employs TRBV2 and TRBJ2-1; no reliable D call. Per the germline V gene, CDR1 is SNHLY and CDR2 is FYNNEI. The CDR3 extends over 11 amino acids. Deletions cut 10 bases from V and 3 bases from J, with 7 bases between. Here the CDR3 DNA reads TGTGCCACCGAGCTCTACAATGAGCAGTTCTTC. Translated: CATELYNEQFF.

The rearrangement uses TRBV4-1 and TRBJ1-5; D is unclear. CDR3 length equals 16 residues. Trimming shortened V by 0 bases and J by 4 bases, and 13 bases separated the two germline ends. The germline V gene has CDR1 MGHRA and CDR2 YSYEKL. Written as DNA, the CDR3 is TGCGCCAGCAGCCAAGATAGTCCGGGAAATAATCAGCCCCAGCATTTT. Protein product: CASSQDSPGNNQPQHF.

This clonotype has just a few counts. This chain connects TRBV12-3 or TRBV12-4 to TRBJ1-6; TRBD1 might be the D (5 bases). The V end was cut by 1 base, the J end by 7 bases, with 8 bases between. The CDR3 consists of 14 residues. The CDR3 is CASSLGGTNSPLHF. The CDR3 nucleotides read TGTGCCAGCAGTTTAGGGGGGACGAATTCACCCCTCCACTTT.